These T cell receptor beta chains were read from a single sample in a study of blood T cell repertoires in COVID-19. Sequenced by immunoSEQ multiplex PCR; TCRdb stores in-frame clones only, minus some. Of 390,000 or so clones listed, around 91% were seen once; the top ten hold 1%. The sample consisted of PBMCs or T cells enriched from blood (not recorded which). These receptors were taken from a man aged 18 to 35 who had recovered from COVID-19. CDR3s include the opening cysteine and the closing phenylalanine or tryptophan. D genes are given only for firm matches. Clone size is not always given. Where it is, it says once, few, many or a class for expanded clones.

>TRBJ2-3|TRBD2|NA|TRBV4-1
CASSQELAGGVDTQYF
TGCGCCAGCAGCCAAGAGCTAGCGGGAGGGGTAGATACGCAGTATTTT
>TRBJ1-4|NA|NA|TRBV5-1
CASSLAGSRTAQNEKLFF
TGCGCCAGCAGCTTGGCCGGGTCCAGGACAGCTCAAAATGAAAAACTGTTTTTT
>TRBJ1-4|TRBD1|NA|TRBV18
CASSPPYRQGAGEKLFF
TGTGCCAGCTCACCACCATACAGACAGGGCGCAGGTGAAAAACTGTTTTTT
>TRBJ2-1|TRBD1|NA|TRBV4-3
CASSQKRQGQGFLAEQFF
TGCGCCAGCAGCCAAAAGCGGCAAGGACAGGGTTTTCTGGCGGAGCAGTTCTTC
>TRBJ1-4|NA|NA|TRBV13
CASSLGWRDEKLFF
TGTGCCAGCAGCTTAGGCTGGAGGGATGAAAAACTGTTTTTT
>TRBJ2-7|TRBD2|NA|TRBV10-3
CAISEGLAGGYEQYF
TGTGCCATCAGTGAAGGACTAGCGGGAGGATACGAGCAGTACTTC
>TRBJ2-1|NA|NA|TRBV6-4
CASSDSGGAINEQFF
TGTGCCAGCAGTGACTCCGGAGGGGCTATCAATGAGCAGTTCTTC
>TRBJ1-5|NA|NA|TRBV7-2
CASSPSGGRVPQHF
TGTGCCAGCAGCCCCTCGGGAGGGAGAGTGCCCCAGCATTTT
>TRBJ2-7|NA|NA|TRBV18
CASSPPGVSGQYF
TGTGCCAGCTCACCACCGGGAGTATCGGGGCAGTACTTC
>TRBJ1-2|TRBD1|NA|TRBV18
CASSKDRATGYTF
TGTGCCAGCTCAAAGGACAGGGCGACTGGCTACACCTTC
>TRBJ1-6|NA|NA|TRBV6-5
CATTGQRGSPLHF
TGTGCCACCACCGGACAGAGGGGTTCACCCCTCCACTTT
>TRBJ2-6|TRBD1|NA|TRBV5-1
CASSSGQGDWANVLTF
TGCGCCAGCAGCTCGGGACAGGGGGATTGGGCCAACGTCCTGACTTTC
>TRBJ2-5|TRBD2|NA|TRBV30
CAWTNLLAGDVGTQYF
TGTGCCTGGACTAACCTTCTAGCGGGAGACGTTGGGACCCAGTACTTC
>TRBJ1-2|NA|NA|TRBV5-1
CASSLTGYGYTF
TGCGCCAGCAGCTTGACAGGCTATGGCTACACCTTC
>TRBJ2-7|NA|NA|TRBV10-2
CASSDSTTSYEQYF
TGCGCCAGCAGCGACTCTACGACCTCCTACGAGCAGTACTTC
>TRBJ2-7|TRBD1|NA|TRBV5-4
CASSRQGADEQYF
TGTGCCAGCAGCCGACAGGGTGCAGACGAGCAGTACTTC
>TRBJ2-3|NA|NA|TRBV3-1/TRBV3-2
CASSQNPQAVIKDTQYF
TGTGCCAGCAGCCAAAATCCCCAGGCAGTTATTAAAGATACGCAGTATTTT
>TRBJ2-7|NA|NA|TRBV6-6
CASSPGTIGEQYF
TGTGCCAGCAGTCCCGGGACAATAGGCGAGCAGTACTTC
>TRBJ2-3|TRBD2|NA|TRBV6-5
CASRTSDGDTQYF
TGTGCCAGCAGGACTAGCGACGGAGATACGCAGTATTTT
>TRBJ1-1|NA|NA|TRBV7-9
CASSLERGTEAFF
TGTGCCAGCAGCTTAGAAAGAGGTACAGAAGCTTTCTTT
>TRBJ1-2|TRBD1|once|TRBV10-3
CAISEFQGANGYTF
TGTGCCATCAGTGAGTTTCAGGGGGCAAATGGCTACACCTTC
>TRBJ1-2|NA|NA|TRBV7-8
CASSLGDLYGYTF
TGTGCCAGCAGCTTAGGAGATCTCTATGGCTACACCTTC
>TRBJ2-7|TRBD2|NA|TRBV29-1
CSALHLAGDSYEQYF
TGCAGCGCCCTCCACCTAGCGGGAGACTCCTACGAGCAGTACTTC
>TRBJ1-3|NA|NA|TRBV7-2
CARPTPDISGNTIYF
TGTGCCAGACCCACCCCGGACATCTCTGGAAACACCATATATTTT
>TRBJ1-1|NA|NA|TRBV25-1
CATTGYSNTEAFF
TGTGCCACTACAGGTTATTCGAACACTGAAGCTTTCTTT
>TRBJ2-7|TRBD1|NA|TRBV5-6
CASSLVSGGAHEQYF
TGTGCCAGCAGCTTGGTATCAGGGGGCGCCCACGAGCAGTACTTC
>TRBJ2-1|NA|NA|TRBV19
CASSIRGLADAGSYNEQFF
TGTGCCAGTAGTATTCGGGGGCTAGCGGATGCTGGCTCCTACAATGAGCAGTTCTTC
>TRBJ1-1|NA|NA|TRBV27
CASSLRRGISEAFF
TGTGCCAGCAGTTTAAGGCGGGGCATCTCTGAAGCTTTCTTT
>TRBJ2-7|TRBD2|NA|TRBV12-5
CASGLRGGGLKYF
TGTGCTAGTGGTTTAAGGGGCGGGGGATTAAAGTACTTC
>TRBJ2-5|NA|NA|TRBV5-1
CASSLGGSGVKETQYF
TGCGCCAGCAGCTTGGGAGGGTCAGGGGTTAAAGAGACCCAGTACTTC
>TRBJ1-6|NA|NA|TRBV4-1
CASSQDLNSPLHF
TGCGCCAGCAGCCAAGATCTTAATTCACCCCTCCACTTT
>TRBJ2-7|TRBD1|NA|TRBV3-1/TRBV3-2
CASSPTRTGMLYEQYF
TGTGCCAGCAGCCCGACCCGGACAGGAATGCTCTACGAGCAGTACTTC
>TRBJ2-2|NA|NA|TRBV11-2
CASSPDRTNTGELFF
TGTGCCAGCAGTCCGGACAGAACGAACACCGGGGAGCTGTTTTTT
>TRBJ2-1|NA|NA|TRBV9
CASSVVVVEQFF
TGTGCCAGCAGCGTAGTCGTAGTTGAGCAGTTCTTC
>TRBJ2-7|NA|NA|TRBV5-4
CASSNRLSSYEQYF
TGTGCCAGCAGTAACAGGTTGAGCTCCTACGAGCAGTACTTC
>TRBJ2-1|TRBD2|NA|TRBV9
CASSAAGGMNEQFF
TGTGCCAGCAGCGCCGCGGGGGGTATGAATGAGCAGTTCTTC
>TRBJ2-5|NA|NA|TRBV5-6
CASSLALETQYF
TGTGCCAGCAGCTTGGCATTAGAGACCCAGTACTTC
>TRBJ1-2|TRBD1|NA|TRBV19
CASTGTGRGYTF
TGTGCCAGCACCGGGACAGGGAGGGGCTACACCTTC
>TRBJ2-5|NA|NA|TRBV18
CASCRQEMETQYF
TGTGCCAGCTGCCGACAGGAGATGGAGACCCAGTACTTC
>TRBJ2-3|TRBD2|NA|TRBV27
CASSTIAGGRVDTQYF
TGTGCCAGCAGTACCATAGCGGGAGGGCGTGTAGATACGCAGTATTTT
>TRBJ1-6|NA|NA|TRBV21-1
CASSKAPTTDTPYNSPLHF
TGTGCCAGCAGCAAAGCTCCTACGACAGACACTCCCTATAATTCACCCCTCCACTTT
>TRBJ2-1|TRBD1|NA|TRBV11-2
CASSLGAGGDEQFF
TGTGCCAGCAGCTTAGGGGCAGGGGGCGATGAGCAGTTCTTC
>TRBJ1-3|NA|NA|TRBV2
CASGEGGAPTVPRNTIYF
TGTGCCAGCGGGGAGGGAGGGGCTCCTACCGTCCCCCGGAACACCATATATTTT
>TRBJ1-1|TRBD1|NA|TRBV6-2/TRBV6-3
CASSYSSDRVYTEAFF
TGTGCCAGCAGTTACTCGTCGGACAGGGTATACACTGAAGCTTTCTTT
>TRBJ2-5|TRBD2|NA|TRBV10-3
CAISSSGGQETQYF
TGTGCCATCAGTTCTAGCGGGGGTCAAGAGACCCAGTACTTC
>TRBJ1-1|TRBD1|NA|TRBV5-1
CASSSSLQGGTEAFF
TGCGCCAGCAGCTCGAGTTTACAGGGGGGCACTGAAGCTTTCTTT
>TRBJ2-4|TRBD2|NA|TRBV19
CASSISGGGAGGPNIQYF
TGTGCCAGTAGTATAAGTGGCGGGGGGGCCGGGGGCCCAAACATTCAGTACTTC
>TRBJ1-6|TRBD1|NA|TRBV9
CASSDRADRGSPLHF
TGTGCCAGCAGCGACCGAGCCGACAGGGGTTCACCCCTCCACTTT
>TRBJ2-7|TRBD2|NA|TRBV4-2
CASSLSGSGGVDEQYF
TGTGCCAGCAGCCTTAGTGGGTCGGGAGGAGTAGACGAGCAGTACTTC
>TRBJ2-2|TRBD2|NA|TRBV28
CASTSGQNTGELFF
TGTGCCAGCACTAGCGGACAGAACACCGGGGAGCTGTTTTTT
>TRBJ2-1|TRBD2|NA|TRBV10-3
CAISGTSGNSYNEQFF
TGTGCCATCAGCGGGACTAGCGGGAACTCCTACAATGAGCAGTTCTTC
>TRBJ2-7|TRBD1|NA|TRBV7-8
CASSLSLDRVYEEQYF
TGTGCCAGCAGCTTAAGTTTAGACAGGGTGTACGAAGAGCAGTACTTC
>TRBJ2-7|NA|NA|TRBV5-1
CASSGGGQLGAYEQYF
TGCGCCAGCAGCGGCGGAGGGCAACTCGGGGCCTACGAGCAGTACTTC